The text below deals with one T cell receptor (beta chain). The target of this receptor is not known. Base qualities are not at hand, and no much larger clone is one base apart. Whole blood was collected in K2EDTA tubes by collaborating institutions according to the institutions' own protocols. For TCRbeta analysis, collaborators shipped samples as frozen whole blood, isolated PBMCs, or DNA extracted from either of those sample types. Sequences SGHNT (CDR1) and YYREEE (CDR2) are obtained from the germline V gene (reference sequence). Clipping removes 3 bases from V and 5 bases from J, with 7 as the unmatched junction base count. Spanning cysteine to phenylalanine, the CDR3 consists of 14 amino acids. Solely the CDR3 DNA is kept, with 42 bases framed from the first base. The data stem from a study of blood T cell repertoires in COVID-19 (dated by TCRdb to 2020 to 2021). Some background on the complete study: Collaborator samples came from the United States, Italy and Spain and covered acute and convalescent phases of COVID-19. The dataset comprised deeply sampled blood TCRbeta repertoires from subjects exposed to, actively infected with, or recovered from COVID-19. The samples were drawn from two sources: the first 160 participants of the ongoing ImmuneRACE study, and 1,200 or so subjects contributed by 6 global collaborators. Sample metadata almost always included a de-identified subject ID, COVID-19 status, age in years and sex. Where HLA class I and class II types were available, the types were taken from metadata supplied by the sample provider, not from assay-based typing. The repertoires were made available in a free public database intended to serve as a resource for research on the immune response to SARS-CoV-2. The material from the prospective study consisted of cDNA or gDNA derived from T cells, B-cell-depleted T cells, or PBMCs. Beyond this particular receptor, the publication reports: The amount of clinical and demographic metadata varied by source and participant and was provided uncurated.

The immunoSEQ Assay, a bias-controlled multiplex PCR, was used to amplify TCRbeta CDR3 regions from genomic DNA. The study's own analysis went as follows. The number of nucleated cells in each sample was estimated from the amplification of reference gene primers within the assay. To quantify the absolute abundance of each unique TCRbeta CDR3 rearrangement, sequence reads were collapsed and filtered. Productive Simpson clonality was computed per sample as the square root of Simpson's diversity index over productive rearrangements. Imported from immuneACCESS, the table was reduced by TCRdb to in-frame sequences with V and J called. These copies leave out some clones; in studies compared against another copy, an unresolved V gene accounts for under half, and the cause of the remainder is not known. V and J calls and clone size are those listed in that table; D and trimming were worked out from the DNA. Counted in this sample were fewer than 35,000 clones; about 91% of them appeared once. The ten largest clones represent 9.9% of the sample.

The source of this sequence is a human donor with active COVID-19. The donor label of this sample is uncertain. In this chain, TRBV5-4 is recombined with TRBJ1-1, and TRBD1 aligns with 7 junction nucleotides. Sequencing input: peripheral blood. The nucleotides are TGTGCCAGCAGCTCGGGACAGACCTCTACTGAAGCTTTCTTT. Its translation reads: CASSSGQTSTEAFF.